The T cell receptor beta chain described here comes from a study of radiotherapy plus CTLA-4 blockade in lung cancer. The germline V gene has CDR1 MDHEN and CDR2 SYDVKM. The V end lost 2 bases, the J end lost 4 bases, and 8 bases lay between the germline ends. The CDR3 extends over 13 amino acids. As for this clone: Its antigen is not identified.

Study conclusions and caveats: Expansion of tumor-derived TCR clones was observed in blood after radiotherapy plus ipilimumab.

Focal radiation was given together with CTLA-4 blockade (ipilimumab) to patients with chemo-refractory metastatic non-small-cell lung cancer. TCRdb's copy holds only in-frame clones and misses some; the assay was immunoSEQ multiplex PCR. The data contain fewer than 150,000 clones, roughly 74% of them singletons. The receptor was derived from a human donor with non-small cell lung cancer who had a partial response to radiotherapy plus ipilimumab. The chain recombines TRBV28 with TRBJ1-2; D gene ambiguous. The specimen comprised peripheral blood, sampled from a patient treated with radiotherapy plus ipilimumab. CDR3 region: CASSLDGVYGYTF. CDR3 nucleotides: TGTGCCAGCAGTTTAGACGGGGTCTATGGCTACACCTTC.